A single sample gave rise to the 26 T cell receptor beta chains below, sequenced in a study of shared clonotypes between healthy human individuals. Here immunoSEQ multiplex PCR was the method, and the copy in TCRdb shows in-frame clones only, minus some. The table includes over a million clones, around 78% detected once. The material sequenced was memory CD4+ T cells from PBMCs. Subset noted: CD45RA-negative fraction. These receptors were obtained from a man aged 18 to 30 in good health. Some clones in this sample may be carry-over from other donors' samples.

The chain is built from TRBV11-2 and TRBJ1-2; D remains unclear. V lost 5 bases, J lost 5 bases, and 15 bases lay in between. This CDR3 has 14 residues. Germline V CDR1 and CDR2: SGHAT, FQNNGV. The CDR3 sequence: CASSPNGVRYGYTF. The CDR3 bases are TGTGCCAGCAGCCCCAACGGGGTGCGTTATGGCTACACCTTC.

Note on this clone: The same CDR3 arises from other DNA sequences in this sample as well. The genes are TRBV5-1 and TRBJ2-7; no clear D. The CDR3 sequence is 14 residues long. Germline V gene lookup returns CDR1 SGHRS and CDR2 YFSETQ. Trimming took 2 bases from V and 0 from J, leaving 9 bases between them. CDR3 nucleotide sequence: TGCGCCAGCAGCTTAGGCCGTAGCTCCTACGAGCAGTACTTC. Translated: CASSLGRSSYEQYF.

This clone is a singleton in its sample. V is TRBV5-1 and J is TRBJ2-3; TRBD2 is a possible D gene (5 bases). Per germline, CDR1 SGHRS and CDR2 YFSETQ. This CDR3 spans 16 amino acids. The V gene lost 0 bases and the J gene lost 3 bases, with 14 bases spanning the gap. The CDR3 nucleotides are TGCGCCAGCAGCTTGGGGTTGCCCCTAGCAACAGATACGCAGTATTTT. Encoded protein: CASSLGLPLATDTQYF.

The V call is TRBV28, the J call TRBJ2-1; TRBD2 matches at 10 bases. The CDR3 spans 16 residues. CDR1 is MDHEN and CDR2 is SYDVKM in the germline V gene. Trimming removed 4 bases from V and 9 bases from J; junction bases left unmatched: 12. CDR3 residues: CASSSPSGRAIPEQFF. The CDR3 DNA reads TGTGCCAGCAGTTCCCCCAGCGGGAGGGCCATACCTGAGCAGTTCTTC.

The V call is TRBV6-5, the J call TRBJ2-2; D is unresolved. Germline CDR1 reads MNHEY; CDR2 reads SVGAGI. Trimming cost V 0 bases and J 6 bases, with 8 bases left between them. CDR3 length equals 14 residues. This chain's CDR3 is CASSYSSLAGELFF. CDR3 in DNA: TGTGCCAGCAGTTACTCGAGTTTGGCCGGGGAGCTGTTTTTT.

This sequence joins TRBV25-1 and TRBJ1-5; tentatively, D is TRBD1 (6 bases). The germline V and J ends were trimmed by 3 bases and 2 bases, with 8 bases remaining between them. This CDR3 region has 14 residues. Germline-derived CDR1 and CDR2 are MGHDK and SYGVNS. This CDR3 reads CASSDSGGNQPQHF. CDR3 DNA: TGTGCCAGCAGTGATTCAGGGGGCAATCAGCCCCAGCATTTT.

This chain uses TRBV28 with TRBJ2-7; possibly TRBD1 for D (6 bases). V lost 5 bases, J lost 5 bases, and 19 bases lay in between. The CDR3 loop spans 15 amino acids. Per the germline V gene, CDR1 is MDHEN and CDR2 is SYDVKM. CDR3 nucleotides: TGTGCCAGCAGTCCCTCCTCACAGGGAACCCACGAGCAGTACTTC. This gives the protein CASSPSSQGTHEQYF.

A word on this clone: The sample has other DNA sequences that encode this CDR3 too. The chain recombines TRBV5-1 with TRBJ2-7; D ambiguous. In germline, CDR1 is SGHRS, CDR2 YFSETQ. The germline V and J ends were trimmed by 3 bases and 2 bases, with 9 bases remaining between them. The CDR3 is 13 amino acids. The CDR3 here is CASSSTRTYEQYF. In DNA, the CDR3 is TGCGCCAGCAGCTCGACACGTACCTACGAGCAGTACTTC. Drawing the rest from reference TRBV5-1 and TRBJ2-7, the complete variable domain is KAGVTQTPRYLIKTRGQQVTLSCSPISGHRSVSWYQQTPGQGLQFLFEYFSETQRNKGNFPGRFSGRQFSNSRSEMNVSTLELGDSALYLCASSSTRTYEQYFGPGTRLTVT.

A remark on this clone: The sample has other DNA sequences that encode this CDR3 too. The J gene is TRBJ2-3, the V gene TRBV12-5; D call uncertain. Germline V gives CDR1 LGHNT, CDR2 FRNRAP. The CDR3 consists of 12 residues. Trimming pared 0 bases from V and 5 bases from J, leaving 3 bases between. The CDR3 here is CASGLVEDTQYF. In DNA form, the CDR3 reads TGTGCTAGTGGTTTGGTAGAAGATACGCAGTATTTT. Full variable domain (missing parts from reference TRBV12-5 and TRBJ2-3): DARVTQTPRHKVTEMGQEVTMRCQPILGHNTVFWYRQTMMQGLELLAYFRNRAPLDDSGMPKDRFSAEMPDATLATLKIQPSEPRDSAVYFCASGLVEDTQYFGPGTRLTVL.

As to this clone: A junction end diverges from the germline sequence, so it may reflect a read error. The chain joins TRBV15 to TRBJ1-1, with TRBD1 matching over 9 bases. Germline V gene data show CDR1 as LNHNV and CDR2 as YYDKDF (reference sequence). CDR3 size: 14 residues. CDR3 in amino acids: CATSRAGGTGLAFF. The CDR3 region has the DNA TGTGCCACCAGCAGAGCCGGCGGGACAGGGTTGGCATTTTTT.

The genes are TRBV5-4 and TRBJ2-1; the match to TRBD2 covers 9 bases. The CDR3 has 12 residues. V shed 4 bases and J 9 bases; nucleotides not matched to a gene: 2. Per germline, CDR1 SGHNT and CDR2 YYREEE (reference sequence). CDR3 residues: CASSISGGEQFF. In DNA form, the CDR3 reads TGTGCCAGCAGCATTAGCGGGGGTGAGCAGTTCTTC.

This clone was counted between two and nine times. The chain uses TRBV2 and TRBJ2-7, with unresolved D. V lost 6 bases, J lost 2 bases, and 11 bases lay in between. The CDR3 covers 13 residues. Germline values: CDR1 SNHLY, CDR2 FYNNEI. CDR3 sequence: CASRAPGTYEQYF. Written as DNA, the CDR3 is TGTGCCAGCAGGGCACCCGGTACCTACGAGCAGTACTTC.

This chain links TRBV9 with TRBJ2-2; TRBD1 might be the D (6 bases). Germline V gives CDR1 SGDLS, CDR2 YYNGEE. The CDR3 has 15 amino acids. Trimming left V 0 bases short and J 7 bases short, with 13 bases between. The CDR3 DNA is TGTGCCAGCAGCGTAGTCCCCTCAGGGGTCGGGGAGCTGTTTTTT. Encoded protein: CASSVVPSGVGELFF.

The J gene is TRBJ1-6, the V gene TRBV30; no firm D call. V was cut by 0 bases and J by 8 bases, with 11 bases left in between. The CDR3 covers 14 residues. CDR1 and CDR2 (germline): GTSNPN, SVGIG (reference sequence). The CDR3 reads CAWSVWPSDSPLHF. CDR3 coding DNA: TGTGCCTGGAGTGTTTGGCCTTCCGATTCACCCCTCCACTTT. Complete variable domain (other parts from reference TRBV30 and TRBJ1-6): SQTIHQWPATLVQPVGSPLSLECTVEGTSNPNLYWYRQAAGRGLQLLFYSVGIGQISSEVPQNLSASRPQDRQFILSSKKLLLSDSGFYLCAWSVWPSDSPLHFGNGTRLTVT.

The V and J genes are TRBV7-8 and TRBJ2-7, with TRBD1 matching over 8 bases. The CDR3 extends over 15 amino acids. The germline gives CDR1 SGHVS, CDR2 FQNEAQ. The V segment lost 6 bases and the J segment 3 bases; nucleotides outside the gene matches: 10. CDR3 sequence reads: CASRRRGQGYYEQYF. CDR3 DNA sequence: TGTGCCAGCAGGAGGCGAGGACAGGGCTACTACGAGCAGTACTTC.

The CDR3 DNA follows: TGTGCCAGCAGCCCGTACAGGGAAGCTTTCTTT. Encoded protein: CASSPYREAFF. The J gene is TRBJ1-1, the V gene TRBV7-2; possibly TRBD1 for D (5 bases). Germline values: CDR1 SGHTA, CDR2 FQGNSA. The CDR3 consists of 11 residues. The ends were cut back, 5 bases at V and 8 bases at J, with 9 bases in the middle.

The J gene is TRBJ2-3, the V gene TRBV6-1; D is possibly TRBD1 or TRBD2 (5 bases each). The CDR3 is made up of 15 amino acids. Trimming took 6 bases from V and 3 from J, leaving 16 bases between them. CDR1 is MNHNS and CDR2 is SASEGT in the germline V gene. CDR3 DNA sequence: TGTGCCAGCAGGGCCGGGACCGCCATTACAGATACGCAGTATTTT. Translation: CASRAGTAITDTQYF.

The rearrangement uses TRBV5-7 and TRBJ2-7; 9 bases align to TRBD1. TRBV5-7 is classed as an ORF, of uncertain function. The CDR3 extends over 18 amino acids. Trimming took 4 bases from V and 4 from J; bases not matched to a gene: 18. The CDR3 loop reads CASSRLFFVGDREYEQYF. The CDR3 DNA reads as TGTGCCAGCAGCCGCCTTTTCTTCGTAGGGGACAGGGAGTACGAGCAGTACTTC.

The rearrangement joins TRBV29-1 to TRBJ2-1; 7 bases align to TRBD2. V shed 0 bases and J 13 bases; nucleotides not matched to a gene: 12. Germline V gene data show CDR1 as SQVTM and CDR2 as ANQGSEA. CDR3 length equals 14 residues. The CDR3 loop reads CSVEDRALAGDQFF. The CDR3 DNA follows: TGCAGCGTTGAAGATCGGGCGTTGGCGGGAGACCAGTTCTTC.

This clone has a handful of counts. The chain employs TRBV28 and TRBJ2-5; D gene unclear. The V and J ends lost 3 bases and 1 base respectively, with 12 bases between them. This CDR3 is built from 15 residues. Germline V CDR1 and CDR2: MDHEN, SYDVKM. CDR3 DNA sequence: TGTGCCAGCAGTTTCGGCGACGGCAGCCAAGAGACCCAGTACTTC. Translated, it gives CASSFGDGSQETQYF.

The chain couples TRBV6-6 to TRBJ2-7, with D possibly TRBD1 on 7 matching bases. Trimming stripped 2 bases from V and 0 bases from J, with 11 bases between. Germline assignment: CDR1 MNHNY and CDR2 SVGAGI (reference sequence). This CDR3 contains 15 residues. The CDR3 is CASSYPGGSSYEQYF. DNA for the CDR3: TGTGCCAGCAGTTACCCAGGGGGGAGCTCCTACGAGCAGTACTTC.

V usage is TRBV2 and J usage is TRBJ1-3, with D tentatively TRBD1 (6 bases). The CDR3 spans 14 residues. Per germline, CDR1 SNHLY and CDR2 FYNNEI. V dropped 6 bases and J dropped 2 bases, with 11 bases sitting between them. The CDR3 nucleotides are TGTGCCAGCAGCGTGACAGGCACTGGAAACACCATATATTTT. Translation gives CASSVTGTGNTIYF.

The chain joins TRBV5-6 to TRBJ2-5, with D unclear. From germline, CDR1 is SGHDT and CDR2 YYEEEE. This CDR3 is built from 14 residues. Trimming shortened V by 2 bases and J by 1 base, and 9 bases separated the two germline ends. CDR3 residues: CASSFSDRQETQYF. CDR3 nucleotides: TGTGCCAGCAGCTTCTCGGATCGCCAAGAGACCCAGTACTTC.

In regard to this clone: The same CDR3 can be traced to other DNA sequences in this sample. The rearrangement joins TRBV7-3 to TRBJ2-5; the match to TRBD1 covers 7 bases. There are 13 residues in the CDR3. Germline loops: CDR1 SGHTA, CDR2 FQGTGA. The J segment lost 5 bases and the V segment lost 5 bases, leaving 5 bases of the junction unmatched. The CDR3 spells CASSPQGRETQYF. The DNA of the CDR3 is TGTGCCAGCAGCCCACAGGGGCGTGAGACCCAGTACTTC. Full variable domain (remainder filled in from reference TRBV7-3 and TRBJ2-5): GAGVSQTPSNKVTEKGKYVELRCDPISGHTALYWYRQSLGQGPEFLIYFQGTGAADDSGLPNDRFFAVRPEGSVSTLKIQRTERGDSAVYLCASSPQGRETQYFGPGTRLLVL.

J is TRBJ2-7 and V is TRBV30, with 7 nucleotides matching TRBD1. Germline V CDR1 and CDR2: GTSNPN, SVGIG (reference sequence). The CDR3 has 14 amino acids. Trimming took 7 bases from V and 2 from J; bases not matched to a gene: 11. The CDR3 reads CAYNPGTATYEQYF. In DNA form, the CDR3 reads TGTGCCTATAACCCCGGGACAGCAACCTACGAGCAGTACTTC.

The chain combines TRBV19 with TRBJ2-7, with D perhaps given as TRBD1 or TRBD2 (5 bases each). V dropped 4 bases and J dropped 4 bases, with 14 bases sitting between them. The CDR3 spans 14 residues. Germline lookup yields CDR1 LNHDA and CDR2 SQIVND (reference sequence). This CDR3 is CASSTPGARYEQYF. The CDR3 DNA follows: TGTGCCAGTAGTACCCCCGGGGCGAGGTACGAGCAGTACTTC. The whole variable domain, remainder taken from reference TRBV19 and TRBJ2-7, is DGGITQSPKYLFRKEGQNVTLSCEQNLNHDAMYWYRQDPGQGLRLIYYSQIVNDFQKGDIAEGYSVSREKKESFPLTVTSAQKNPTAFYLCASSTPGARYEQYFGPGTRLTVT.